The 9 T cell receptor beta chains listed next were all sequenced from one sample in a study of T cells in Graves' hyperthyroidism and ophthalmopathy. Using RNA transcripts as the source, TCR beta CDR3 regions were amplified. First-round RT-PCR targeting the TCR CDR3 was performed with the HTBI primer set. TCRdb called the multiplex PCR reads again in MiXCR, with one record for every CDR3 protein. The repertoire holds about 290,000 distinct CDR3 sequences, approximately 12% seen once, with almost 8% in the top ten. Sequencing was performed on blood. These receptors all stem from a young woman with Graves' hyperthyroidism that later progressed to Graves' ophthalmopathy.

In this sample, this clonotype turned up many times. CDR3 sequence: CAWSVAGPYEQYF. The CDR3 DNA sequence: TGTGCCTGGAGTGTGGCAGGACCCTACGAGCAGTACTTC. V and J are TRBV30 and TRBJ2-7; D unresolved. The CDR3 has 13 residues. Germline V CDR1 and CDR2: GTSNPN, SVGIG (reference sequence). V dropped 0 bases and J dropped 2 bases, with 8 bases sitting between them.

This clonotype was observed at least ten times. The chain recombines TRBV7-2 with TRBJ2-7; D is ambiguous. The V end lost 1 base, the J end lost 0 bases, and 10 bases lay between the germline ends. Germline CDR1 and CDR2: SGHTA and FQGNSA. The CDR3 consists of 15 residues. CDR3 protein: CASSLVARSSYEQYF. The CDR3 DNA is TGTGCCAGCAGCTTAGTTGCCCGGAGCTCCTACGAGCAGTACTTC.

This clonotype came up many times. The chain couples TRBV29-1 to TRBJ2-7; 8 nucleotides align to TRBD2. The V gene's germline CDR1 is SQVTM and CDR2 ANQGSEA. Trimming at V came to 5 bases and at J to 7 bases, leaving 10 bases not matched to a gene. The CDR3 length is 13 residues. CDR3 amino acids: CSVLPGLGREQYF. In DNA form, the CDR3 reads TGCAGCGTTCTCCCGGGACTAGGGAGGGAGCAGTACTTC.

In DNA, the CDR3 is TGTGCCATCGTCTCGCAGCCGAACACCGGGGAGCTGTTTTTT. Its translation is CAIVSQPNTGELFF. This chain uses TRBV10-3 with TRBJ2-2; D is uncertain. The CDR3 is 14 residues long. With 8 bases removed from V and 0 bases from J, the gap between germline ends came to 10 bases. Per the germline V gene, CDR1 is ENHRY and CDR2 is SYGVKD.

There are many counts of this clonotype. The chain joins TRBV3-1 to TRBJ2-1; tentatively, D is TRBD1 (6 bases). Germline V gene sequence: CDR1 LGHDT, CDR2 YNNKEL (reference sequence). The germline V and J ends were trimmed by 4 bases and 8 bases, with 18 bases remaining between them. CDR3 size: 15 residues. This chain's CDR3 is CASSLPGQIWDEQFF. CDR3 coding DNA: TGTGCCAGCAGCCTCCCTGGACAGATTTGGGATGAGCAGTTCTTC.

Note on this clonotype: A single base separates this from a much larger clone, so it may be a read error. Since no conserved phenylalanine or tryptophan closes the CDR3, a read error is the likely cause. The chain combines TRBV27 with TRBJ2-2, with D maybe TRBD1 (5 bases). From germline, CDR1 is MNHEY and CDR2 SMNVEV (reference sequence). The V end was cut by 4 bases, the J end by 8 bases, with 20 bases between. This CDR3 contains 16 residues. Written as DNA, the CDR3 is TGTGCCAGCAGTTCCCCAACAGGCTCCCTAGGGGGGGAGCTGTTTCTT. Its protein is CASSSPTGSLGGELFL.

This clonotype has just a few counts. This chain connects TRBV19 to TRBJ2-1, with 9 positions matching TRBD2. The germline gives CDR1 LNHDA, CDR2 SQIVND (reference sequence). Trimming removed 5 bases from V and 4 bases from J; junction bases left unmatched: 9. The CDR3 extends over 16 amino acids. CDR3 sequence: CASSFSSAGGYNEQFF. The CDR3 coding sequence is TGTGCCAGTAGTTTCTCGTCAGCGGGGGGTTACAATGAGCAGTTCTTC.

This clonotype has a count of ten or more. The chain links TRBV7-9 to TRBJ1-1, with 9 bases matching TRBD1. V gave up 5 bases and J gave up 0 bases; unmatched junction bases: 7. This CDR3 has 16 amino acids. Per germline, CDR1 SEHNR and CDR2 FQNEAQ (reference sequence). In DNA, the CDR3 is TGTGCCAGCAGCGGGGACAGGGTGTTCCTGAACACTGAAGCTTTCTTT. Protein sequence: CASSGDRVFLNTEAFF.

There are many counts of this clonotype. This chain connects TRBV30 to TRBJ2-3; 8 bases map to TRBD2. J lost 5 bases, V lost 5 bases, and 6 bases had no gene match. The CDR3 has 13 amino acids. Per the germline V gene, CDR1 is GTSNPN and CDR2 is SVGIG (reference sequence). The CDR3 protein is CAWGGLAGDTQYF. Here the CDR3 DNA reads TGTGCCTGGGGCGGACTAGCAGGAGATACGCAGTATTTT.